Listed here are 18 T cell receptor beta chains from one sample, sequenced in a study of preoperative IRX-2 immunotherapy in early breast cancer. Treatment specified: preoperative locoregional IRX-2 cytokine immunotherapy. The assay was immunoSEQ multiplex PCR, and TCRdb's table has in-frame clones only and misses some. The data contain roughly 29,000 clones, 90% of them singletons. This material was obtained from a patient treated with IRX-2 immunotherapy. These receptors were obtained from a human donor with breast cancer.

This clone was seen a single time. V gene TRBV6-1 combines with J gene TRBJ2-5, with a possible D match to TRBD2 (6 bases). The V gene lost 2 bases and the J gene lost 1 base, with 17 bases spanning the gap. The CDR3 has 17 amino acids. CDR1 MNHNS and CDR2 SASEGT come from the germline V gene. CDR3 nucleotides: TGTGCCAGCAGTGAACCGGCTTATACTAGCATCCAAGAGACCCAGTACTTC. It yields the protein CASSEPAYTSIQETQYF.

The gene calls are TRBV28 and TRBJ1-3; the D gene is possibly TRBD1 (5 bases). The CDR3 length is 16 residues. V lost 7 bases and J 2 bases, leaving 18 bases between the germline ends. Germline V gene lookup returns CDR1 MDHEN and CDR2 SYDVKM. The CDR3: CASIKPRGNTGNTIYF. CDR3 sequence (DNA): TGTGCCAGCATCAAACCCCGGGGCAACACTGGAAACACCATATATTTT.

The V and J genes are TRBV10-2 and TRBJ2-7; D gene unclear. Germline-derived CDR1 and CDR2 are WSHSY and SAAADI. Trimming left V 6 bases short and J 0 bases short, with 6 bases between. There are 12 residues in the CDR3. The CDR3 region has the DNA TGCGCCAGCAGCCAGAACTCCTACGAGCAGTACTTC. This translates into CASSQNSYEQYF.

The chain carries TRBV6-1 and TRBJ1-2; unclear D gene. The CDR3 contains 16 residues. CDR1 is MNHNS and CDR2 is SASEGT in the germline V gene. Trimming shortened V by 1 base and J by 5 bases, and 17 bases separated the two germline ends. CDR3 protein: CASSEVLKDPLYGYTF. The CDR3 DNA reads TGTGCCAGCAGTGAAGTCCTCAAGGACCCTCTTTATGGCTACACCTTC.

This sequence joins TRBV7-2 and TRBJ2-7; 7 nucleotides agree with TRBD2. The CDR3 is 16 amino acids. Looked up from germline, CDR1 is SGHTA and CDR2 is FQGNSA. V lost 0 bases, J lost 5 bases, and 10 bases stayed unmatched. The CDR3 reads CASSLALGGVVHEQYF. The CDR3 DNA reads as TGTGCCAGCAGCTTAGCGCTGGGGGGGGTAGTCCACGAGCAGTACTTC.

This rearrangement joins TRBV2 to TRBJ1-1, with a weak D call TRBD1 (5 bases). Germline V gene lookup returns CDR1 SNHLY and CDR2 FYNNEI. Trimming took off 6 bases at V and 1 base at J, with 9 bases between the two ends. This CDR3 spans 13 amino acids. The CDR3 here is CASRQATNTEAFF. CDR3 in DNA: TGTGCCAGCAGACAGGCCACGAACACTGAAGCTTTCTTT.

This clone came up once. The gene calls are TRBV5-8 and TRBJ2-3; 12 bases line up with TRBD2. CDR1 and CDR2 from the germline V gene are SGHTS and YDEGEE. After removal of 4 bases from V and 6 bases from J, the junction contained 9 bases not matched to a gene. The CDR3 runs 16 residues. DNA for the CDR3: TGTGCCAGCAGCCCGACTAGCGGGAGAGCGTACGATACGCAGTATTTT. This translates into CASSPTSGRAYDTQYF.

This chain joins TRBV20-1 and TRBJ2-7; D uncertain. Trimming took 5 bases from V and 7 from J, leaving 12 bases between them. Looked up from germline, CDR1 is DFQATT and CDR2 is SNEGSKA (reference sequence). This CDR3 region has 11 residues. The CDR3 coding sequence is TGCAGTGCTCCAGGTAGCTGGGAGCAGTACTTC. Its protein product is CSAPGSWEQYF.

This sequence joins TRBV19 and TRBJ1-2; D remains unclear. The CDR3 is 16 amino acids. CDR1 and CDR2 (germline): LNHDA, SQIVND (reference sequence). Deletions cut 3 bases from V and 3 bases from J, with 17 bases between. The CDR3 DNA is TGTGCCAGTAGTATTAGGTCTGACGACCCATACTATGGCTACACCTTC. Amino acids: CASSIRSDDPYYGYTF.

This chain uses TRBV25-1 with TRBJ2-5, with 8 bases fitting TRBD1. CDR1 is MGHDK, CDR2 SYGVNS, per germline. This CDR3 region has 18 residues. The junction had 9 bases not matched to a gene; V was cut back by 0 bases and J by 0 bases. CDR3 nucleotides: TGTGCCAGCAGTGAATATTCTGGACAGGGTGGGAACCAAGAGACCCAGTACTTC. Protein sequence: CASSEYSGQGGNQETQYF.

This chain joins TRBV7-2 and TRBJ1-1, with D tentatively TRBD1 (6 bases). Looked up from germline, CDR1 is SGHTA and CDR2 is FQGNSA. V dropped 5 bases and J dropped 1 base, with 14 bases sitting between them. The length of the CDR3 is 15 residues. CDR3 bases: TGTGCCAGCAGCCCAGGGGCAGCAGAGAACACTGAAGCTTTCTTT. Protein product: CASSPGAAENTEAFF.

The J gene is TRBJ2-5, the V gene TRBV7-2; D is unresolved. The CDR3 runs 14 residues. The V gene's germline CDR1 is SGHTA and CDR2 FQGNSA. The ends were cut back, 3 bases at V and 1 base at J, with 9 bases in the middle. CDR3 loop: CASSFRPSQETQYF. The DNA of the CDR3 is TGTGCCAGCAGCTTTAGACCGAGCCAAGAGACCCAGTACTTC.

The chain recombines TRBV9 with TRBJ2-7, with 9 bases identical to TRBD2. The CDR3 is made up of 15 amino acids. Germline values: CDR1 SGDLS, CDR2 YYNGEE. V lost 1 base to trimming and J lost 2 bases; unmatched junction nucleotides: 4. CDR3 sequence: CASSVLGGGAYEQYF. The CDR3 DNA sequence: TGTGCCAGCAGCGTATTGGGCGGGGGGGCCTACGAGCAGTACTTC.

In this sample, this clone turned up a few times. J is TRBJ1-1 and V is TRBV2, with D unclear. CDR1 is SNHLY, CDR2 FYNNEI, per germline. V gave up 8 bases and J gave up 7 bases, with 8 bases separating them. The CDR3 has 10 amino acids. The DNA of the CDR3 is TGTGCCAGCGGTTTCGATGAAGCTTTCTTT. Translating it yields CASGFDEAFF.

The V call is TRBV19, the J call TRBJ1-6; TRBD1 might be the D (6 bases). The CDR3 length is 13 residues. Germline CDR1 and CDR2: LNHDA and SQIVND (reference sequence). V lost 4 bases, J lost 10 bases, and 11 bases lay in between. The CDR3, as DNA: TGTGCCAGTAGTAACAGGGCTGGATCACCCCTCCACTTT. Translating gives CASSNRAGSPLHF.

The count of this clone is one. CDR3 sequence (DNA): TGTGCCAGCAGCGTACAGGGGAATGAGCAGTTCTTC. Amino acids: CASSVQGNEQFF. This chain connects TRBV7-9 to TRBJ2-1; 7 positions match TRBD1. Germline CDR1 SEHNR, CDR2 FQNEAQ (reference sequence). Trimming at V came to 5 bases and at J to 7 bases, leaving 2 bases not matched to a gene. The CDR3 runs 12 residues.

The chain couples TRBV11-2 to TRBJ1-6; D is ambiguous. This CDR3 comprises 11 residues. Germline V lookup: CDR1 SGHAT, CDR2 FQNNGV. Trimming cost V 1 base and J 9 bases, with 1 base left between them. CDR3 in amino acids: CASSLASPLHF. CDR3 DNA sequence: TGTGCCAGCAGCTTAGCTTCACCCCTCCACTTT.

This rearrangement joins TRBV7-9 to TRBJ1-6; D may be TRBD1 (6 bases). The germline V and J ends were trimmed by 6 bases and 7 bases, with 13 bases remaining between them. CDR3 length equals 14 residues. The germline V gene has CDR1 SEHNR and CDR2 FQNEAQ (reference sequence). The DNA for the CDR3 is TGTGCCAGCAGAAAGACAGGAGAAAATTCACCCCTCCACTTT. It codes for CASRKTGENSPLHF.